The rows below give T cell receptor beta chains drawn from one sample of a study of cytomegalovirus exposure and HLA in healthy donors. The table came from immunoSEQ multiplex PCR; TCRdb's copy has only in-frame clones and leaves some out. The sample records under 100,000 clones, more than 60% being singletons. Source material: PBMCs. The receptor set was obtained from a boy between 10 and 17 years old in good health and CMV-seronegative. CDR3s include the opening cysteine and the closing phenylalanine or tryptophan. Fields, in order: V gene, J gene, CDR3 protein.

>TRBV28|TRBJ1-1
CASSLPDRVNTEAFF
>TRBV6-4|TRBJ1-1
CASSVRWGVTEAFF
>TRBV29-1|TRBJ2-7
CSVGVQASYEQYF
>TRBV28|TRBJ1-2
CASIRRGAGQNYGYTF
>TRBV28|TRBJ2-3
CASSLGTSSGDTQYF
>TRBV29-1|TRBJ2-7
CSVVLGTGSSYEQYF
>TRBV30|TRBJ1-2
CALDRDYTF
>TRBV5-1|TRBJ2-7
CASSQRGSYEQYF
>TRBV5-1|TRBJ2-7
CASSAHVSQPFYEQYF
>TRBV6-5|TRBJ2-1
CASSYASGGPNEQFF